This T cell receptor (beta chain) was recorded in a study of blood T cells in healthy people across ages. Study-wide context: Per two T cells, template switching captured roughly one barcoded beta molecule. Study observations and caveats: Roughly linearly, TCR beta diversity per million T cells fell as age increased.

This CDR3 is 13 amino acids long. Germline V lookup: CDR1 MDHEN, CDR2 SYDVKM. V lost 7 bases, J lost 8 bases, and 14 bases lay in between. Notes on this clonotype: Its antigen is as yet unknown.

The use of a sample-barcoded 5' primer and a J-beta primer mix characterized a second PCR of about 6 to 11 cycles. TCRdb re-derived calls from the 5' RACE reads in MiXCR, one entry per CDR3 protein. The sample lists about 2 million distinct CDR3 sequences; 49% were seen once. The genes are TRBV28 and TRBJ1-4, with D uncertain. The material sequenced was blood. The sequence was collected from a woman in her thirties or forties in good health. This chain's CDR3 is CASTILGREKLFF. DNA for the CDR3: TGTGCCAGCACGATCTTGGGGAGGGAAAAACTGTTTTTT.